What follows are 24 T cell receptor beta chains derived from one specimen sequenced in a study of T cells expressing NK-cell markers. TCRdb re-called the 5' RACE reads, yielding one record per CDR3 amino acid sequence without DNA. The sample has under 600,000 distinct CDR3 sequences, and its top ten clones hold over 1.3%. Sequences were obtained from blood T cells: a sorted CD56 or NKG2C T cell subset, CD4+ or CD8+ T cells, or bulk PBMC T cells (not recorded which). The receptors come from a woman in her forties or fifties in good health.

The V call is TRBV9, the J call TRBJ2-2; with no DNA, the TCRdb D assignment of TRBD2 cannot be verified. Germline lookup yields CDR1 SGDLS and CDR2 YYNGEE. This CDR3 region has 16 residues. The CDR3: CASSVRLAGVTGELFF.

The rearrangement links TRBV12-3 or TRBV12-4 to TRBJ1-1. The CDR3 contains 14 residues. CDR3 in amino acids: CASSSQRTWAEAFF.

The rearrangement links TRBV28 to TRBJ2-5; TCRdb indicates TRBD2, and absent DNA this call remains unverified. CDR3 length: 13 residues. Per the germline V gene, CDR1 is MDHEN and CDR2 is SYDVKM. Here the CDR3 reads CASRPGLKETQYF.

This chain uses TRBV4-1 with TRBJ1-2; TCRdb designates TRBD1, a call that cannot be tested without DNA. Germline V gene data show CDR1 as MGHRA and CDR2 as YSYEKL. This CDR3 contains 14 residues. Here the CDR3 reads CASSQEQGKDGYTF.

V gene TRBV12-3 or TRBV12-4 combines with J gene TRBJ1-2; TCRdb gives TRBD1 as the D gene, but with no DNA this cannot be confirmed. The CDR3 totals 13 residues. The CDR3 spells CAVSQAGSYGYTF.

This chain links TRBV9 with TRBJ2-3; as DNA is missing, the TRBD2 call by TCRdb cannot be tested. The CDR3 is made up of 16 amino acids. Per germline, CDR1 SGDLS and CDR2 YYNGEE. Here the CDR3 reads CASSVAPGLILDTQYF.

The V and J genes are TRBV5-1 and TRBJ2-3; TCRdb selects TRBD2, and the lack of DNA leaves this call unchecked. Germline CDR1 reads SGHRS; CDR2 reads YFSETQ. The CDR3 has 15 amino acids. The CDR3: CASRPTSGRGDTQYF.

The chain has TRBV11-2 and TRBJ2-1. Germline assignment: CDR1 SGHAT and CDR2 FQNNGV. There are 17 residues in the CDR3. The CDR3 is CASSLDLTASSYNEQFF.

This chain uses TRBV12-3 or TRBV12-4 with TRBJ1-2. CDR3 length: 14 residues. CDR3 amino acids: CASSPQRRLYGYTF.

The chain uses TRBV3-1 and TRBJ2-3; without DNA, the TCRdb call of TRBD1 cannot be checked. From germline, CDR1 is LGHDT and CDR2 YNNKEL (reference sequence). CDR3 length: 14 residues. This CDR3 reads CASSHDRGPDTQYF.

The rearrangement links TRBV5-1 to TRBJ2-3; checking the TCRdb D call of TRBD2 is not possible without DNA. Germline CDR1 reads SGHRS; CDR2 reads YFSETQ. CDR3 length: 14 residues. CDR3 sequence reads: CASSGGEWADTQYF.

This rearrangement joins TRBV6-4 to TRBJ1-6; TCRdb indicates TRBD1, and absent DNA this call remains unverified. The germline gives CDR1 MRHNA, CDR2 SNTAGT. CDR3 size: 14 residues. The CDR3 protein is CASRGQADNSPLHF.

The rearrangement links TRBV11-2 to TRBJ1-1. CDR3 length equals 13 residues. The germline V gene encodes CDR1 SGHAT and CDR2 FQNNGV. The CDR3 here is CASSQFLNTEAFF.

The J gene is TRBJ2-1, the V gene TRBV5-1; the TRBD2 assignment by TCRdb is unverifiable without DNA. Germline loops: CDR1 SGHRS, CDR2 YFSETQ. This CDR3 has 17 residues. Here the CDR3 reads CASSLGPRGTSGRVEFF.

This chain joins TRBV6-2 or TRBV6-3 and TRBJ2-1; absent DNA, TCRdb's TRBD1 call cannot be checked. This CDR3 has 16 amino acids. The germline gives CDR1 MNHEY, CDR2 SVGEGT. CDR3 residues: CASSLERERKRNEQFF.

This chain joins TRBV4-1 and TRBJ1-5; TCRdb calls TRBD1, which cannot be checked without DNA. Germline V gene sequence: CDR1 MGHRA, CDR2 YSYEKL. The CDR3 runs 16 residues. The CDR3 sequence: CASSQRDSRGGQPQHF.

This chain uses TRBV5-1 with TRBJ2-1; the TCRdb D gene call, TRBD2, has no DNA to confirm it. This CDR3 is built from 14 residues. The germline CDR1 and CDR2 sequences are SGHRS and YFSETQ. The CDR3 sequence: CASSVAGHYNEQFF.

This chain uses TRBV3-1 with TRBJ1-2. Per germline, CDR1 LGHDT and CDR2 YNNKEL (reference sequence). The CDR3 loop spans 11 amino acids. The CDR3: CASSQAEGYTF.

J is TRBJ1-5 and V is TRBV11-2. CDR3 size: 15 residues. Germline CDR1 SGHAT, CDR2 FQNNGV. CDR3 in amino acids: CASSFSVDSNQPQHF.

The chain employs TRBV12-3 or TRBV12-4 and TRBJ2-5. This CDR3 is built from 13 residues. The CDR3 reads CASSFHGEETQYF.

The CDR3 protein is CASSLGAGAYEQYF. The rearrangement links TRBV5-1 to TRBJ2-7; TCRdb's D gene call, TRBD2, goes unchecked for lack of DNA. This CDR3 contains 14 residues. Germline CDR1 and CDR2: SGHRS and YFSETQ.

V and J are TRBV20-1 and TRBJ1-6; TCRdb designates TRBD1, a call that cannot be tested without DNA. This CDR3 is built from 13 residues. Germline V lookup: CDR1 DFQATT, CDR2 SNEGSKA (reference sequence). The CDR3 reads CSAPTGTNSPLHF.

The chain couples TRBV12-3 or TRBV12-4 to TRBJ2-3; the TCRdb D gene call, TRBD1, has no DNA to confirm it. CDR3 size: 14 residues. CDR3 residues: CASSMGQFTDTQYF.

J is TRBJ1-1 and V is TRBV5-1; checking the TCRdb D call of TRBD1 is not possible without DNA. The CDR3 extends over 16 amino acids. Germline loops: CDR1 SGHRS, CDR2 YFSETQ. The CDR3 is CASSLAAGARDTEAFF.